This T cell receptor beta chain was sequenced in a study of T cells in Graves' hyperthyroidism and ophthalmopathy (dated by TCRdb to between 2018 and 2021). About the study as a whole: Peripheral blood samples were taken at the time of initial diagnosis, prior to any treatment. Following sampling, methimazole starting at 30 mg daily was given to hyperthyroidism patients, and high-dose intravenous methylprednisolone was given to ophthalmopathy patients. The paper reports TCR Vbeta CDR3 sequencing of fewer than 150 peripheral blood samples: over 40 ophthalmopathy, under 80 hyperthyroidism and approximately 17 progressor patients. In addition, the study compared T-cell repertoires in thyroid tissue and in blood from six Graves' hyperthyroidism patients. The 90 or so discovery patients were randomly split 7:3 into training and test sets. To identify distinguishing TCR V-J signatures, a discovery cohort of 90 to 100 patients was used, comprising fewer than 45 with Graves' ophthalmopathy and 57 with stable Graves' hyperthyroidism. An independent validation cohort of about 19 hyperthyroidism patients and about 16 patients who later progressed to ophthalmopathy tested prospective prediction of ophthalmopathy. General conclusions and limits of the study: In validation, the model predicted progression to ophthalmopathy a median of about 5.9 months before onset, with roughly 70% sensitivity and 72.22% specificity. Most expanded thyroid clonotypes (frequency above 0.001) were also detected in blood, suggesting blood repertoires may reflect thyroid immune responses. In cross-validation, a model built on a 13 V-J signature told ophthalmopathy apart from stable hyperthyroidism with 87.88% sensitivity and around 84% specificity, and in testing the same model reached 80%/75%. No statistical method was used to fix the sample size in advance, and group allocation was not hidden from the investigators.

Hyperthyroidism patients were aged 18 to 65 years and newly diagnosed, with disease duration of less than 2 months. Exclusion was applied to patients with uncontrolled infections, other autoimmune diseases, pregnancy or lactation. Diagnoses were established on the basis of clinical symptoms, serum thyroxine and TRAb, thyroid ultrasound, and orbital computed tomography. For progressor patients, blood was drawn at the first diagnosis of hyperthyroidism, before any ophthalmopathy symptoms had appeared. PBMCs were isolated from more than 8 ml of fresh peripheral blood by Ficoll-Paque density gradient centrifugation. Patients classed as progressors first received a Graves' hyperthyroidism diagnosis and then went on to develop ophthalmopathy during follow-up. Total RNA was extracted with Trizol reagent, and quality was checked on an Agilent 2100 Bioanalyzer. TCR beta CDR3 regions were amplified from RNA transcripts. The first round of RT-PCR for the TCR CDR3 was performed with the HTBI primer set and the Qiagen OneStep RT-PCR kit. Libraries were constructed in a second round of multiplex PCR, after which size selection and purification were performed. Paired-end sequencing of the libraries was performed with 100 bp reads on an Illumina HiSeq2000. In the original analysis: SOAPnuke was used to process the raw data, throwing out any read that contained adapters or uncalled bases, had a mean Phred below 15, or lacked an exact constant-primer or identifier match. High-quality paired reads were merged using COPE v1.2.5, and each unique nucleotide sequence was defined as a clonotype. MiTCR v1.1 was used to align the clonotypes against IMGT TRBV, TRBD and TRBJ reference segments. Only V-J combinations with frequency above 0.0001, covering 99% to 99.2% of repertoires, were analysed. The TCS score was defined as the ratio of F50 (clonal expansion) to E x V (chaos), calculated using BLOSUM62-based TCRdist between CDR3 peptides within each V-J. Welch's t-statistics and random forest reduced roughly 500 V-J features to under 15, which were used in a naive Bayes classifier (R e1071). TCRdb trimmed the raw reads at Q25, called clones with MiXCR and kept productive beta chains. Rows are unified per CDR3 protein, each entry keeping the most common DNA and genes. TCRdb's processing, not the study's, gives the V and J calls here. The sample yields 150,000 or so distinct CDR3 sequences; around 21% were counted once. 60% to 80% of the sample lies in the top ten.

As regards this clonotype: Its target antigen remains unknown. A much larger clone differs from this one at a single base, so this may be a read error.

This clonotype was obtained from a woman between 50 and 59 years old with Graves' hyperthyroidism that later progressed to Graves' ophthalmopathy. Specimen: blood.

The CDR3 sequence is CGSSEGGRGNTEAFF. The nucleotide sequence reads as follows: TGTGGCAGCAGTGAGGGGGGGAGGGGGAACACTGAAGCTTTCTTT. The V and J segments used are TRBV6-1 and TRBJ1-1; TRBD1 might be the D gene, on 6 matching bases. The CDR3 sequence holds 15 residues, the cysteine and phenylalanine included. Just the 45-base CDR3 DNA is kept, in frame starting at base 1. Taken from the germline V gene, the CDR1 and CDR2 loops are MNHNS and SASEGT.